What follows are 18 T cell receptor beta chains derived from one specimen sequenced in a study of blood T cell repertoires in COVID-19. TCRdb's table, derived via immunoSEQ multiplex PCR, lists solely in-frame clones and lacks some. The sample yields approximately 75,000 clones, more than 70% seen once. Sequenced material: peripheral blood. The receptors originated from a man older than 75 with acute or convalescent COVID-19.

This clone was recorded a few times. This chain joins TRBV5-6 and TRBJ1-2; 7 nucleotides line up with TRBD1. CDR1 and CDR2 (germline): SGHDT, YYEEEE. This CDR3 has 13 amino acids. V trimming: 4 bases; J trimming: 5 bases; junction bases outside the gene matches: 5. CDR3 nucleotides: TGTGCCAGCAGCACGGGACAGTTATATGGCTACACCTTC. Protein product: CASSTGQLYGYTF.

This rearrangement joins TRBV29-1 to TRBJ2-7; D is possibly TRBD2 (6 bases). Germline V gene data show CDR1 as SQVTM and CDR2 as ANQGSEA. V shed 6 bases and J shed 5 bases, with 14 bases lying between them. CDR3 length: 12 amino acids. The CDR3 here is CSVGGVPNEQYF. The CDR3 DNA follows: TGCAGCGTCGGAGGGGTTCCGAACGAGCAGTACTTC.

The chain uses TRBV6-5 and TRBJ2-2, with 7 bases fitting TRBD1. The germline V gene encodes CDR1 MNHEY and CDR2 SVGAGI. Unmatched junction bases numbered 8, after V lost 6 bases and J lost 4 bases. The CDR3 is made up of 15 amino acids. In DNA form, the CDR3 reads TGTGCCAGCAGACTGGGGACAGCCGGCACCGGGGAGCTGTTTTTT. This gives the protein CASRLGTAGTGELFF.

The CDR3 spells CASSLQGWGNQPQHF. For the CDR3, the DNA is TGTGCCAGCAGCTTACAGGGGTGGGGCAATCAGCCCCAGCATTTT. V is TRBV11-2 and J is TRBJ1-5; D is perhaps TRBD1 (6 bases). Germline lookup yields CDR1 SGHAT and CDR2 FQNNGV. The CDR3 has 15 residues. V was clipped by 2 bases and J by 2 bases, with 10 bases between them.

V and J are TRBV7-2 and TRBJ2-2, with 8 bases lining up with TRBD1. CDR1 and CDR2 from the germline V gene are SGHTA and FQGNSA. There are 18 residues in the CDR3. Trimming at V came to 2 bases and at J to 1 base, leaving 9 bases not matched to a gene. CDR3 bases: TGTGCCAGCAGCTTAAAAATAGGACAGGGCTGGAACACCGGGGAGCTGTTTTTT. The encoded protein is CASSLKIGQGWNTGELFF.

The V call is TRBV11-3, the J call TRBJ2-3; 9 nucleotides align to TRBD2. Trimming at V came to 0 bases and at J to 4 bases, leaving 5 bases not matched to a gene. Germline CDR1 is SGHNT and CDR2 is YENEEA. CDR3 size: 16 residues. Here the CDR3 DNA reads TGTGCCAGCAGCTTAGAGGAGCGGGGGGCCTCAGATACGCAGTATTTT. It specifies CASSLEERGASDTQYF.

The chain employs TRBV6-5 and TRBJ2-1; 11 bases fit TRBD2. After removal of 8 bases from V and 4 bases from J, the junction contained 4 bases not matched to a gene. Germline V gene data show CDR1 as MNHEY and CDR2 as SVGAGI. The CDR3 sequence is 14 residues long. The CDR3 here is CASQTSGTYNEQFF. CDR3 DNA: TGTGCCAGCCAGACTAGCGGGACGTACAATGAGCAGTTCTTC.

The chain couples TRBV9 to TRBJ2-2; no clear D gene. The CDR3 runs to 14 residues. Germline CDR1 reads SGDLS; CDR2 reads YYNGEE. Trimming removed 2 bases from V and 4 bases from J, with 9 bases in between. CDR3 DNA: TGTGCCAGCAGCGTCGCCCCGGGCACCGGGGAGCTGTTTTTT. Its protein product is CASSVAPGTGELFF.

V is TRBV23-1 and J is TRBJ2-7; D remains ambiguous. TRBV23-1 is labeled an ORF, and its function is uncertain. The V end was cut by 7 bases, the J end by 3 bases, with 25 bases between. The CDR3 sequence is 17 residues long. CDR3 in amino acids: CASTTKRRPNHLYEQYF. CDR3 bases: TGCGCCAGCACCACCAAGCGAAGGCCCAACCACCTCTACGAGCAGTACTTC.

The genes are TRBV18 and TRBJ2-1; no definite D call. V was clipped by 3 bases and J by 0 bases, with 9 bases between them. Germline assignment: CDR1 KGHSH and CDR2 LQKENI. The CDR3 runs 15 residues. This CDR3 is CASSPLSSSYNEQFF. The CDR3 bases are TGTGCCAGCTCACCCCTCTCCAGCTCCTACAATGAGCAGTTCTTC. The whole variable domain, filled in from reference TRBV18 and TRBJ2-1, reads NAGVMQNPRHLVRRRGQEARLRCSPMKGHSHVYWYRQLPEEGLKFMVYLQKENIIDESGMPKERFSAEFPKEGPSILRIQQVVRGDSAAYFCASSPLSSSYNEQFFGPGTRLTVL.

CDR3 in DNA: TGTGCCAGCAGCTTGAGCGGCGACTTAGCCAAAAACATTCAGTACTTC. Protein: CASSLSGDLAKNIQYF. J is TRBJ2-4 and V is TRBV5-4; D possibly corresponds to TRBD2 (5 bases). Trimming cost V 1 base and J 0 bases, with 11 bases left between them. CDR3 length: 16 residues. Germline V lookup: CDR1 SGHNT, CDR2 YYREEE (reference sequence).

This clone turned up a few times. The chain couples TRBV7-9 to TRBJ2-7; D may be TRBD1 (6 bases). The CDR3 extends over 11 amino acids. Per germline, CDR1 SEHNR and CDR2 FQNEAQ (reference sequence). V lost 8 bases to trimming and J lost 4 bases, with 9 bases between them. This CDR3 is CASQGTYEQYF. CDR3 DNA sequence: TGTGCCAGCCAGGGGACATACGAGCAGTACTTC.

The genes are TRBV9 and TRBJ2-5, with D maybe TRBD2 (5 bases). V was clipped by 0 bases and J by 2 bases, with 8 bases between them. Germline V CDR1 and CDR2: SGDLS, YYNGEE. This CDR3 is built from 14 residues. The chain's CDR3 is CASSVGQRQETQYF. CDR3 DNA: TGTGCCAGCAGCGTAGGCCAGCGGCAAGAGACCCAGTACTTC.

This clone came up once. This rearrangement joins TRBV5-5 to TRBJ1-1; D not certain. Germline V gene sequence: CDR1 SGHKS, CDR2 YYEKEE (reference sequence). With 5 bases removed from V and 1 base from J, the gap between germline ends came to 12 bases. This CDR3 has 14 amino acids. CDR3 sequence (DNA): TGTGCCAGCAGTAGTAGCGTAGGGAACACTGAAGCTTTCTTT. Protein: CASSSSVGNTEAFF.

Concerning this clone: At one end, the junction sequence differs from germline, possibly due to a read error. V gene TRBV9 combines with J gene TRBJ2-3; 15 bases agree with TRBD2. Per the germline V gene, CDR1 is SGDLS and CDR2 is YYNGEE. This CDR3 is 16 amino acids long. CDR3 region: CASSVGTSGGQDTQYF. CDR3 sequence (DNA): TGTGCCAGCAGTGTAGGGACTAGCGGGGGGCAAGATACGCAGTATTTT.

The chain recombines TRBV27 with TRBJ1-1; 11 bases are a match to TRBD1. V lost 5 bases, J lost 11 bases, and 7 bases stayed unmatched. From germline, CDR1 is MNHEY and CDR2 SMNVEV (reference sequence). The CDR3 length is 13 residues. The CDR3 sequence is CASSPDRGQGAFF. In nucleotides, the CDR3 is TGTGCCAGCAGTCCGGACAGGGGGCAAGGGGCTTTCTTT.

The chain employs TRBV2 and TRBJ2-2, with D perhaps TRBD2 (6 bases). The CDR3 contains 14 residues. V lost 6 bases and J 5 bases, leaving 13 bases between the germline ends. Germline values: CDR1 SNHLY, CDR2 FYNNEI. The DNA of the CDR3 is TGTGCCAGCAGAGGGCGGACTATTACCGGGGAGCTGTTTTTT. It codes for CASRGRTITGELFF.

This clone has just a few counts. V and J are TRBV28 and TRBJ1-2; D gene unclear. Trimming shortened V by 8 bases and J by 0 bases, and 13 bases separated the two germline ends. The CDR3 covers 14 residues. Germline V CDR1 and CDR2: MDHEN, SYDVKM. The CDR3, as DNA: TGTGCCAGCCGAAAGGCGACATCTAACTATGGCTACACCTTC. This gives the protein CASRKATSNYGYTF.